The 6 T cell receptor beta chains below all came from one sample that was sequenced in a study of blood T cell repertoires in COVID-19 (dated by TCRdb to between 2020 and 2021). Receptor amplification or capture employed the immunoSEQ multiplex PCR assay. TCRdb's version of the immuneACCESS table is confined to in-frame rearrangements and falls short of the full clone set. An unresolved V gene accounts for under half of the shortfall where checked; the remainder is of unknown origin. The table for this sample lists roughly 140,000 clones; approximately 80% of them were counted only once. 7% to 10% of the sample goes to the ten largest clones. Material: peripheral blood. These TCRs come from a human donor with acute or convalescent COVID-19. The donor label of this sample is uncertain.

The V call is TRBV2, the J call TRBJ2-3, with D tentatively TRBD2 (6 bases). CDR1 and CDR2 from the germline V gene are SNHLY and FYNNEI. This CDR3 has 13 amino acids. Trimming removed 7 bases at V and 2 bases at J, with 10 bases between. For the CDR3, the DNA is TGTGCCAGCAACGGCGGGGCCACAGATACGCAGTATTTT. Translation gives CASNGGATDTQYF.

The V gene is TRBV5-1, the J gene TRBJ1-6; TRBD1 aligns across 9 bases. The length of the CDR3 is 14 residues. Germline V gene lookup returns CDR1 SGHRS and CDR2 YFSETQ. The J segment lost 6 bases and the V segment lost 8 bases, leaving 6 bases of the junction unmatched. CDR3 loop: CASHKGQGNSPLHF. The DNA for the CDR3 is TGCGCCAGTCACAAGGGACAGGGTAATTCACCCCTCCACTTT.

This chain links TRBV13 with TRBJ1-4; possible D gene TRBD1, 6 bases. V dropped 3 bases and J dropped 8 bases, with 7 bases sitting between them. CDR3 length: 12 amino acids. Germline values: CDR1 PRHDT, CDR2 FYEKMQ (reference sequence). The CDR3: CASSFGQEKLFF. CDR3 in DNA: TGTGCCAGCAGCTTCGGACAGGAAAAACTGTTTTTT.

The chain combines TRBV6-4 with TRBJ1-3, with a tentative D call TRBD1 (6 bases). The length of the CDR3 is 17 residues. From germline, CDR1 is MRHNA and CDR2 SNTAGT. Trimming stripped 2 bases from V and 0 bases from J, with 14 bases between. The CDR3 nucleotides read TGTGCCAGCAGTGACCTCGACAGGTCCCTCTCTGGAAACACCATATATTTT. It yields the protein CASSDLDRSLSGNTIYF.

This chain connects TRBV10-3 to TRBJ1-3; the D gene is possibly TRBD1 (5 bases). Trimming left V 11 bases short and J 2 bases short, with 13 bases between. Per the germline V gene, CDR1 is ENHRY and CDR2 is SYGVKD. The CDR3 covers 13 residues. The CDR3 coding sequence is TGTGCCTCGACAGAAAACCCTGGAAACACCATATATTTT. Translation: CASTENPGNTIYF.

The chain combines TRBV18 with TRBJ1-4, with 7 bases matching TRBD1. The length of the CDR3 is 15 residues. The germline CDR1 and CDR2 sequences are KGHSH and LQKENI. Germline trimming cut 8 bases from V and 0 bases from J; bases unmatched to any gene: 6. DNA for the CDR3: TGTGCCAGCCGACAGGGCCTATCAACTAATGAAAAACTGTTTTTT. Its translation: CASRQGLSTNEKLFF.